This T cell receptor (beta chain) came from a study of shared clonotypes between healthy human individuals. Background on the study: The donor group consisted of a couple of women and three men, aged 18 to 49.

Concerning this clone itself: The sample contains more than one DNA sequence encoding this CDR3.

Nashville, Tennessee was home to all donors, who were Caucasian adults. In unsorted samples, genomic DNA was obtained using approximately 100 million PBMCs. Sequenced by immunoSEQ multiplex PCR; TCRdb stores in-frame clones only, minus some. The sample has 490,000 or so clones, roughly four fifths seen once. Trimming took off 2 bases at V and 0 bases at J, with 8 bases between the two ends. CDR3 length: 15 amino acids. V usage is TRBV23-1 and J usage is TRBJ1-5; D gene uncertain. TRBV23-1 falls under the ORF class, with uncertain function. This sequence originates from a woman aged 40 to 50 in good health. Some clones in this sample may be carry-over from other donors' samples. What was sequenced was PBMCs. The DNA of the CDR3 is TGCGCCAGCAGTCAAATATGGTATAGCAATCAGCCCCAGCATTTT. Amino acids: CASSQIWYSNQPQHF.